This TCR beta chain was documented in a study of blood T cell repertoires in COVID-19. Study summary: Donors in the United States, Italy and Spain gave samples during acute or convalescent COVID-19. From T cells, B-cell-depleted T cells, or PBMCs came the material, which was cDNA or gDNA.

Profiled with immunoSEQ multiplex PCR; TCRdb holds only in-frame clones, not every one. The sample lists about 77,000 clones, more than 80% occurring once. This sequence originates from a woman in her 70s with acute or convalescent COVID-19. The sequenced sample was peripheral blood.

CDR3 sequence reads: CASSSGTGGAIVETQYF. Written as DNA, the CDR3 is TGTGCCAGCAGCTCCGGGACAGGGGGCGCAATAGTGGAGACCCAGTACTTC. This chain connects TRBV7-9 to TRBJ2-5, with 12 bases that match TRBD1. CDR3 size: 17 residues. Germline assignment: CDR1 SEHNR and CDR2 FQNEAQ (reference sequence). V shed 4 bases and J 5 bases; nucleotides not matched to a gene: 11.